One and the same sample provided the 7 T cell receptor beta chains below, sequenced in a study of ipilimumab plus nivolumab after autologous stem cell transplantation. Clones were sequenced by immunoSEQ multiplex PCR, and TCRdb holds only the in-frame ones, with some missing. In the table there are 9,000 to 15,000 clones, more than 60% of which are singletons. The material sequenced was PBMCs, taken in a trial of ipilimumab plus nivolumab as post-transplant consolidation. The source is a male donor with multiple myeloma.

The chain recombines TRBV7-3 with TRBJ2-1; the D is unclear. Trimming took off 5 bases at V and 4 bases at J, with 15 bases between the two ends. The CDR3 is made up of 15 amino acids. CDR1 is SGHTA, CDR2 FQGTGA, per germline. CDR3 DNA sequence: TGTGCCAGCAGCCCAGGATCCGCCCCTTACAATGAGCAGTTCTTC. Protein product: CASSPGSAPYNEQFF.

The chain couples TRBV6-1 to TRBJ1-6, with unresolved D. Germline values: CDR1 MNHNS, CDR2 SASEGT. V gave up 7 bases and J gave up 8 bases, with 18 bases separating them. The CDR3 contains 15 residues. CDR3 in amino acids: CASISQAGLDSPLHF. Written as DNA, the CDR3 is TGTGCCAGCATTTCCCAGGCTGGGTTGGATTCACCCCTCCACTTT.

This rearrangement joins TRBV18 to TRBJ1-3, with D perhaps TRBD1 (5 bases). Germline V gene sequence: CDR1 KGHSH, CDR2 LQKENI. Deletions cut 4 bases from V and 8 bases from J, with 12 bases between. There are 13 residues in the CDR3. The CDR3 region is CASSRDSFDTIYF. CDR3 sequence (DNA): TGTGCCAGCTCACGGGACTCGTTTGACACCATATATTTT. Full variable domain (missing parts from reference TRBV18 and TRBJ1-3): NAGVMQNPRHLVRRRGQEARLRCSPMKGHSHVYWYRQLPEEGLKFMVYLQKENIIDESGMPKERFSAEFPKEGPSILRIQQVVRGDSAAYFCASSRDSFDTIYFGEGSWLTVV.

The chain couples TRBV10-3 to TRBJ2-3; TRBD2 might be the D (5 bases). The CDR3 sequence is 15 residues long. Deletions cut 0 bases from V and 4 bases from J, with 11 bases between. Looked up from germline, CDR1 is ENHRY and CDR2 is SYGVKD. CDR3 loop: CAISESSPSSDTQYF. In nucleotides, the CDR3 is TGTGCCATCAGTGAGTCTAGCCCTAGCTCAGATACGCAGTATTTT.

This chain connects TRBV6-5 to TRBJ2-5, with D possibly being TRBD2 (5 bases). The CDR3 loop spans 14 amino acids. Germline V gene sequence: CDR1 MNHEY, CDR2 SVGAGI. V was cut by 1 base and J by 5 bases, with 11 bases left in between. CDR3: CASSYYPGGETQYF. The CDR3 DNA reads TGTGCCAGCAGTTACTACCCAGGCGGGGAGACCCAGTACTTC.

This clone was observed a single time. The chain uses TRBV5-5 and TRBJ2-7, with 9 positions matching TRBD1. CDR1 and CDR2 from the germline V gene are SGHKS and YYEKEE (reference sequence). V shed 0 bases and J 7 bases; nucleotides not matched to a gene: 11. This CDR3 region has 16 residues. The chain's CDR3 is CASSLAPQGASYEQYF. As DNA, the CDR3 is TGTGCCAGCAGCTTGGCCCCACAGGGGGCGAGTTATGAGCAGTACTTC.

The V gene is TRBV11-2, the J gene TRBJ1-1; no clear D gene. V was clipped by 5 bases and J by 2 bases, with 18 bases between them. Germline lookup yields CDR1 SGHAT and CDR2 FQNNGV. The CDR3 is 16 residues long. The chain's CDR3 is CASSARPRMVNTEAFF. The CDR3 DNA reads TGTGCCAGCAGCGCGAGGCCGAGGATGGTCAACACTGAAGCTTTCTTT.